The 11 T cell receptor beta chains reported below all come from one sample, sequenced in a study of OX40 agonist ivuxolimab in advanced cancers. Generated by immunoSEQ multiplex PCR, the TCRdb table keeps only in-frame clones and is missing some. This sample carries about 110,000 clones, 85% to 95% of them seen once, and the ten largest clones take over 0.6%. The specimen was CD4+ or CD8+ T cells sorted from blood, collected in a trial of the OX40 agonist ivuxolimab. These receptors all come from an adult with an advanced solid tumor such as melanoma, head and neck, liver or kidney cancer.

There are a few counts of this clone. The chain uses TRBV14 and TRBJ2-7; possibly TRBD1 for D (6 bases). This CDR3 is built from 12 residues. V lost 5 bases, J lost 3 bases, and 8 bases lay in between. From germline, CDR1 is SGHDN and CDR2 FVKESK. The CDR3 sequence: CASSAQGYEQYF. The CDR3, as DNA: TGTGCCAGCAGCGCACAGGGCTACGAGCAGTACTTC.

The rearrangement links TRBV18 to TRBJ1-1; a weak D match, TRBD1 (6 bases). The V end was cut by 2 bases, the J end by 5 bases, with 18 bases between. CDR1 KGHSH and CDR2 LQKENI come from the germline V gene. This CDR3 spans 16 amino acids. CDR3 sequence: CASSPMGAPGDTEAFF. The CDR3 DNA follows: TGTGCCAGCTCACCAATGGGGGCCCCGGGTGATACTGAAGCTTTCTTT.

The rearrangement uses TRBV30 and TRBJ2-1; 9 nucleotides line up with TRBD2. The CDR3 length is 13 residues. CDR1 and CDR2 (germline): GTSNPN, SVGIG (reference sequence). V gave up 8 bases and J gave up 9 bases; unmatched junction bases: 11. In DNA, the CDR3 is TGTGCCGGGGTGGTGGCTAGCGGGATTGAGCAGTTCTTC. It specifies CAGVVASGIEQFF.

This rearrangement joins TRBV14 to TRBJ2-3; D is possibly TRBD1 or TRBD2 (7 bases each). Germline V lookup: CDR1 SGHDN, CDR2 FVKESK. CDR3 size: 15 residues. V gave up 3 bases and J gave up 6 bases, with 16 bases separating them. The CDR3 protein is CASSHGTAGRDTQYF. The CDR3 DNA reads TGTGCCAGCAGCCATGGGACAGCGGGGAGGGATACGCAGTATTTT.

This sequence joins TRBV6-6 and TRBJ1-5; 7 bases agree with TRBD1. V was pared by 3 bases and J by 7 bases, with 12 bases of the junction left unmatched. This CDR3 has 16 amino acids. Germline V CDR1 and CDR2: MNHNY, SVGAGI (reference sequence). The CDR3 protein is CASSYYDRDPRQPQHF. The CDR3 DNA follows: TGTGCCAGCAGTTATTATGACAGGGACCCGAGGCAGCCCCAGCATTTT.

The chain is built from TRBV5-6 and TRBJ2-3, with D perhaps matching TRBD2 (6 bases). Trimming removed 3 bases from V and 0 bases from J, with 14 bases in between. Per germline, CDR1 SGHDT and CDR2 YYEEEE. The length of the CDR3 is 16 residues. The CDR3 region has the DNA TGTGCCAGCAGCTCCAATCTACGGGGGAGCACAGATACGCAGTATTTT. Translating it yields CASSSNLRGSTDTQYF.

J is TRBJ2-1 and V is TRBV10-3; D unresolved. Germline assignment: CDR1 ENHRY and CDR2 SYGVKD. The CDR3 is made up of 13 amino acids. Trimming pared 7 bases from V and 8 bases from J, leaving 15 bases between. The CDR3 DNA reads TGTGCCATCACCGGAACTGGGATCGATGAGCAGTTCTTC. Translating gives CAITGTGIDEQFF.

This clone was observed a handful of times. The J gene is TRBJ2-7, the V gene TRBV7-9; D not resolved. Trimming shortened V by 1 base and J by 6 bases, and 7 bases separated the two germline ends. Germline loops: CDR1 SEHNR, CDR2 FQNEAQ (reference sequence). The CDR3 has 12 amino acids. The CDR3 here is CASSLEVAEQYF. The CDR3 coding sequence is TGTGCCAGCAGCTTAGAGGTCGCCGAGCAGTACTTC.

This clone was detected once. This sample also contains other DNA sequences that code for the same CDR3. The V call is TRBV6-6, the J call TRBJ1-2, with D maybe TRBD1 (5 bases). Looked up from germline, CDR1 is MNHNY and CDR2 is SVGAGI (reference sequence). The CDR3 sequence is 13 residues long. V shed 6 bases and J shed 3 bases, with 11 bases lying between them. The CDR3 sequence: CASSLGTDYGYTF. The CDR3 bases are TGTGCCAGCAGCCTCGGGACGGACTATGGCTACACCTTC.

The V gene is TRBV30, the J gene TRBJ1-2; no definite D call. Trimming left V 2 bases short and J 0 bases short, with 7 bases between. The CDR3 is 13 amino acids. CDR1 and CDR2 from the germline V gene are GTSNPN and SVGIG (reference sequence). The CDR3 protein is CAWSRQTNYGYTF. The CDR3 nucleotides are TGTGCCTGGAGTCGCCAGACTAACTATGGCTACACCTTC.

The J gene is TRBJ1-1, the V gene TRBV6-5; the D is unclear. Germline CDR1 is MNHEY and CDR2 is SVGAGI. V dropped 8 bases and J dropped 7 bases, with 14 bases sitting between them. The CDR3 covers 12 residues. The CDR3 sequence is CASVLMPHEAFF. As DNA, the CDR3 is TGTGCCAGCGTACTAATGCCCCATGAAGCTTTCTTT.